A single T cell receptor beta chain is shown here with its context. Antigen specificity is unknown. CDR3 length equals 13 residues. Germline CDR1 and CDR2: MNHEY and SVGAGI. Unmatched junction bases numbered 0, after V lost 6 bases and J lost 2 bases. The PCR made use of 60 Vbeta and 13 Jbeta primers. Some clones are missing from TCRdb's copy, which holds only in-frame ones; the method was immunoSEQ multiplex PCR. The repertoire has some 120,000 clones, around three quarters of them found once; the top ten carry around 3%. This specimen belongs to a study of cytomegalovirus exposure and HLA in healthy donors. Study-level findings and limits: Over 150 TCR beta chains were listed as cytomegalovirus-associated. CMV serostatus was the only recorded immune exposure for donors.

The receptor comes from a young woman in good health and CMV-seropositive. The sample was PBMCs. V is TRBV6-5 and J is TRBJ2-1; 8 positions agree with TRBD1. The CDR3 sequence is CASRGQAYNEQFF. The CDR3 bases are TGTGCCAGCAGGGGACAGGCCTACAATGAGCAGTTCTTC.